Reported below is one T cell receptor (beta chain). What it binds is not known. This entry is derived from a study of T cell repertoires in cytomegalovirus infection. Whole-study findings and limits: Summed frequency of public TCR beta families distinguished CMV carriers with the relevant HLA.

TCRdb re-called the reads with MiXCR, one entry per CDR3 protein. The table records 310,000 or so distinct CDR3 sequences, under 30% of them present only once. Looked up from germline, CDR1 is LGHDT and CDR2 is YNNKEL (reference sequence). The CDR3 has 15 amino acids. V lost 1 base to trimming and J lost 2 bases, with 6 bases between them. J is TRBJ2-6 and V is TRBV3-1, with D possibly TRBD1 on 5 matching bases. The receptor was isolated from a human donor in good health (CMV status not recorded). Some clones in this sample may be carry-over from other donors' samples. The sequencing input was PBMCs. CDR3 nucleotide sequence: TGTGCCAGCAGCCAAGGACAGACTGGGGCCAACGTCCTGACTTTC. This codes for CASSQGQTGANVLTF.